The 30 T cell receptor beta chains reported below all come from one sample, sequenced in a study of blood T cell repertoires in COVID-19. Measured with immunoSEQ multiplex PCR; TCRdb has only the in-frame clones, and not every one. The repertoire includes approximately 270,000 clones, around 86% of them detected once, and approximately 8.2% sits in the top ten. The sample consisted of peripheral blood. The receptors derive from a man aged 35 to 55 with active or convalescent COVID-19.

The V and J genes are TRBV30 and TRBJ2-2; D perhaps matches TRBD1 (5 bases). The CDR3 extends over 13 amino acids. Germline assignment: CDR1 GTSNPN and CDR2 SVGIG (reference sequence). The germline V and J ends were trimmed by 7 bases and 4 bases, with 13 bases remaining between them. CDR3: CASRGGGTGELFF. CDR3 nucleotides: TGTGCCTCTAGGGGTGGCGGCACCGGGGAGCTGTTTTTT.

The chain links TRBV5-8 to TRBJ2-7; the D is unclear. CDR3 length equals 11 residues. Germline V CDR1 and CDR2: SGHTS, YDEGEE. Trimming stripped 6 bases from V and 9 bases from J, with 13 bases between. DNA of the CDR3: TGTGCCAGCACCACCCTCTTCGGGCAGTACTTC. As protein: CASTTLFGQYF.

V is TRBV4-1 and J is TRBJ2-5; weak D call: TRBD2 (6 bases). With 3 bases removed from V and 3 bases from J, the gap between germline ends came to 17 bases. The germline V gene encodes CDR1 MGHRA and CDR2 YSYEKL. CDR3 length: 16 amino acids. The chain's CDR3 is CASSQAPGSLKETQYF. The CDR3 DNA sequence: TGCGCCAGCAGCCAGGCCCCCGGGAGCCTAAAAGAGACCCAGTACTTC.

The chain is built from TRBV5-1 and TRBJ2-7; tentative D call: TRBD2 (6 bases). CDR1 SGHRS and CDR2 YFSETQ come from the germline V gene. V was cut by 3 bases and J by 5 bases, with 9 bases left in between. The CDR3 consists of 12 residues. CDR3 DNA: TGCGCCAGCAGCTGGGAGGCGGACGAGCAGTACTTC. It codes for CASSWEADEQYF.

This clone was seen a handful of times. The chain couples TRBV4-1 to TRBJ1-4; D is possibly TRBD1 (6 bases). Germline V lookup: CDR1 MGHRA, CDR2 YSYEKL. The CDR3 sequence is 18 residues long. Trimming took off 2 bases at V and 3 bases at J, with 19 bases between the two ends. This CDR3 reads CASSQTTPGQTSNEKLFF. The CDR3, as DNA: TGCGCCAGCAGCCAAACAACCCCGGGACAAACTTCTAATGAAAAACTGTTTTTT.

Concerning this clone: Germline and junction disagree at one end, which may indicate a read error. The V call is TRBV11-2, the J call TRBJ2-3; tentatively, D is TRBD1 (6 bases). CDR1 SGHAT and CDR2 FQNNGV come from the germline V gene. This CDR3 has 11 residues. CDR3 DNA: TGTGCCAGCAGCGCCCGGGACACGGTGTGTTTT. As protein: CASSARDTVCF.

The chain combines TRBV5-1 with TRBJ2-7; 12 bases match TRBD2. Germline trimming cut 0 bases from V and 0 bases from J; bases unmatched to any gene: 1. The CDR3 runs to 16 residues. Per the germline V gene, CDR1 is SGHRS and CDR2 is YFSETQ. The CDR3 DNA sequence: TGCGCCAGCAGCTTGGGACTAGCGGGGGTCTCCTACGAGCAGTACTTC. This codes for CASSLGLAGVSYEQYF.

The chain carries TRBV27 and TRBJ1-1; unclear D gene. This CDR3 is built from 15 residues. The germline V gene has CDR1 MNHEY and CDR2 SMNVEV (reference sequence). Trimming took 2 bases from V and 1 from J, leaving 11 bases between them. CDR3 amino acids: CASSLTPHKNTEAFF. The CDR3 region has the DNA TGTGCCAGCAGTTTAACCCCCCACAAGAACACTGAAGCTTTCTTT.

This sequence joins TRBV3-1 (or the pseudogene TRBV3-2) and TRBJ2-7; D is ambiguous. Germline V lookup: CDR1 LGHDT, CDR2 YNNKEL (reference sequence). The V end lost 1 base, the J end lost 3 bases, and 7 bases lay between the germline ends. CDR3 size: 13 residues. The CDR3 sequence: CASSQVTFYEQYF. CDR3 DNA sequence: TGTGCCAGCAGCCAAGTGACTTTCTACGAGCAGTACTTC.

On this clone: Other DNA sequences within the sample encode an identical CDR3. V and J are TRBV11-2 and TRBJ1-1; 8 bases align to TRBD1. The CDR3 runs to 13 residues. Germline values: CDR1 SGHAT, CDR2 FQNNGV. Unmatched junction bases numbered 5, after V lost 6 bases and J lost 5 bases. The CDR3 sequence is CASRPGGRTEAFF. As DNA, the CDR3 is TGTGCCAGCAGGCCAGGGGGCCGGACTGAAGCTTTCTTT. The variable domain in full, completed from reference TRBV11-2 and TRBJ1-1, reads EAGVAQSPRYKIIEKRQSVAFWCNPISGHATLYWYQQILGQGPKLLIQFQNNGVVDDSQLPKDRFSAERLKGVDSTLKIQPAKLEDSAVYLCASRPGGRTEAFFGQGTRLTVV.

The rearrangement joins TRBV5-1 to TRBJ1-1; the D is unclear. Germline-derived CDR1 and CDR2 are SGHRS and YFSETQ. Trimming shortened V by 5 bases and J by 1 base, and 12 bases separated the two germline ends. The CDR3 extends over 14 amino acids. CDR3 in amino acids: CASRPSEPNTEAFF. CDR3 bases: TGCGCCAGCAGGCCGAGTGAGCCGAACACTGAAGCTTTCTTT.

The V gene is TRBV19, the J gene TRBJ2-7, with TRBD1 identical over 9 bases. V was pared by 1 base and J by 1 base, with 2 bases of the junction left unmatched. The CDR3 length is 15 residues. Germline V gives CDR1 LNHDA, CDR2 SQIVND (reference sequence). The CDR3 loop reads CASSIGGTGSYEQYF. The CDR3, as DNA: TGTGCCAGTAGTATAGGGGGGACAGGGTCCTACGAGCAGTACTTC.

This rearrangement joins TRBV6-5 to TRBJ1-1, with D perhaps TRBD1 (6 bases). The CDR3 runs 15 residues. Germline V gives CDR1 MNHEY, CDR2 SVGAGI. The V end lost 7 bases, the J end lost 3 bases, and 18 bases lay between the germline ends. The CDR3 protein is CASIPVGGRDTEAFF. The CDR3 region has the DNA TGTGCCAGCATTCCAGTCGGGGGGCGAGACACTGAAGCTTTCTTT.

The rearrangement links TRBV28 to TRBJ1-2; D is ambiguous. The ends were cut back, 8 bases at V and 8 bases at J, with 18 bases in the middle. CDR1 MDHEN and CDR2 SYDVKM come from the germline V gene. The CDR3 loop spans 13 amino acids. CDR3 coding DNA: TGTGCCAGCTCAGTTGGAACATCGGGAGGCTACACCTTC. As protein: CASSVGTSGGYTF.

The chain is built from TRBV7-8 and TRBJ1-2; 7 nucleotides agree with TRBD1. Per germline, CDR1 SGHVS and CDR2 FQNEAQ. Trimming took 4 bases from V and 0 from J; bases not matched to a gene: 5. This CDR3 has 15 residues. The CDR3 region is CASSYVTGANYGYTF. CDR3 in DNA: TGTGCCAGCAGCTACGTCACAGGGGCTAACTATGGCTACACCTTC.

A note on this clone: The junction shows a germline mismatch at one end, possibly a read error. The V gene is TRBV7-9, the J gene TRBJ2-7; D unclear. This CDR3 spans 12 amino acids. The germline V gene encodes CDR1 SEHNR and CDR2 FQNEAQ (reference sequence). The CDR3, as DNA: TGTGCCAGCAGCCCCCCTGGGCAGCTAAATGACTTC. Translation: CASSPPGQLNDF.

This chain connects TRBV5-6 to TRBJ1-3; D is unresolved. Germline values: CDR1 SGHDT, CDR2 YYEEEE. The length of the CDR3 is 15 residues. V gave up 8 bases and J gave up 2 bases, with 17 bases separating them. The CDR3 is CASKRGPQPGNTIYF. CDR3 in DNA: TGTGCCAGTAAGCGGGGTCCCCAGCCTGGAAACACCATATATTTT.

This clone was seen a handful of times. The rearrangement joins TRBV15 to TRBJ2-1; 13 nucleotides match TRBD2. From germline, CDR1 is LNHNV and CDR2 YYDKDF (reference sequence). V was clipped by 5 bases and J by 6 bases; unmatched bases: 7. This CDR3 spans 16 amino acids. This chain's CDR3 is CATSARTSGGINEQFF. In DNA, the CDR3 is TGTGCCACCAGCGCTCGGACTAGCGGGGGTATCAATGAGCAGTTCTTC.

This chain uses TRBV3-1 (or the pseudogene TRBV3-2) with TRBJ2-5, with 8 bases matching TRBD2. The J segment lost 2 bases and the V segment lost 0 bases, leaving 2 bases of the junction unmatched. CDR1 LGHDT and CDR2 YNNKEL come from the germline V gene (reference sequence). This CDR3 is 15 amino acids long. The DNA for the CDR3 is TGTGCCAGCAGCCAAGATAGCGGGATACAAGAGACCCAGTACTTC. Its translation is CASSQDSGIQETQYF.

This clone was picked up a small number of times. The chain uses TRBV6-5 and TRBJ2-7; possible D gene TRBD2, 6 bases. Trimming pared 7 bases from V and 0 bases from J, leaving 16 bases between. This CDR3 is 15 amino acids long. Germline CDR1 MNHEY, CDR2 SVGAGI. The CDR3 nucleotides are TGTGCCAGCACCGGACGCGGGGCGGGCTCCTACGAGCAGTACTTC. This encodes CASTGRGAGSYEQYF.

The V and J genes are TRBV27 and TRBJ2-7; TRBD1 matches at 7 bases. Per the germline V gene, CDR1 is MNHEY and CDR2 is SMNVEV (reference sequence). This CDR3 spans 13 amino acids. The V segment lost 5 bases and the J segment 12 bases; nucleotides outside the gene matches: 13. The CDR3 is CASSLNRDRSRYF. In nucleotides, the CDR3 is TGTGCCAGCAGTCTCAACCGGGACAGAAGCAGGTACTTC.

This chain links TRBV11-2 with TRBJ2-1; TRBD2 is a possible D gene (5 bases). V lost 5 bases to trimming and J lost 8 bases, with 10 bases between them. Germline-derived CDR1 and CDR2 are SGHAT and FQNNGV. This CDR3 region has 12 residues. The CDR3 DNA follows: TGTGCCAGCAGCCCCCCGGAGGATGAGCAGTTCTTC. It yields the protein CASSPPEDEQFF. The full variable domain, with the rest looked up from reference TRBV11-2 and TRBJ2-1, is EAGVAQSPRYKIIEKRQSVAFWCNPISGHATLYWYQQILGQGPKLLIQFQNNGVVDDSQLPKDRFSAERLKGVDSTLKIQPAKLEDSAVYLCASSPPEDEQFFGPGTRLTVL.

The chain couples TRBV11-3 to TRBJ1-2, with 10 bases identical to TRBD1. The CDR3 is 15 amino acids. Germline CDR1 SGHNT, CDR2 YENEEA. J gave up 3 bases and V 5 bases, and 6 bases lay outside the gene matches. The CDR3 reads CASSPGGQGHYGYTF. The CDR3 nucleotides are TGTGCCAGCAGCCCGGGGGGACAGGGGCACTATGGCTACACCTTC.

The chain couples TRBV5-6 to TRBJ1-5, with D possibly being TRBD1 (5 bases). Germline CDR1 and CDR2: SGHDT and YYEEEE. This CDR3 contains 14 residues. Between the trimmed V and J ends, which lost 5 bases and 6 bases, there was a span of 15 bases. In nucleotides, the CDR3 is TGTGCCAGCAGTCCGGGCGGGGCGGTTCAGCCCCAGCATTTT. Protein sequence: CASSPGGAVQPQHF.

The J gene is TRBJ1-3, the V gene TRBV6-1; TRBD1 might be the D (6 bases). Trimming took 1 base from V and 2 from J, leaving 9 bases between them. This CDR3 spans 15 amino acids. The germline V gene encodes CDR1 MNHNS and CDR2 SASEGT. The CDR3 sequence is CASSEDRDTGNTIYF. The CDR3 nucleotides are TGTGCCAGCAGTGAAGACAGGGACACTGGAAACACCATATATTTT.

The chain combines TRBV21-1 with TRBJ1-1; the D call of TRBD1 is as the table states it, not checked on the DNA. TRBV21-1 represents a pseudogene. This CDR3 has 14 residues. In DNA form, the CDR3 reads TGTGCCAGCAGCCCGGGACAGGGGAGGACTGAAGCTTTCTTT. Translating gives CASSPGQGRTEAFF.

V gene TRBV7-8 combines with J gene TRBJ2-7; 12 nucleotides line up with TRBD2. From germline, CDR1 is SGHVS and CDR2 FQNEAQ. J lost 5 bases, V lost 2 bases, and 1 base had no gene match. This CDR3 spans 14 amino acids. CDR3 coding DNA: TGTGCCAGCAGCTTACTAGCGGGAGGGCACGAGCAGTACTTC. It specifies CASSLLAGGHEQYF.

The chain has TRBV13 and TRBJ2-1, with 12 bases aligning to TRBD2. The germline V gene encodes CDR1 PRHDT and CDR2 FYEKMQ (reference sequence). Trimming cost V 5 bases and J 2 bases; bases outside gene matches: 7. CDR3 length: 17 residues. CDR3 protein: CASSPGLAGLTYNEQFF. The CDR3 region has the DNA TGTGCCAGCAGCCCTGGACTAGCGGGGCTTACCTACAATGAGCAGTTCTTC.

The chain recombines TRBV6-1 with TRBJ1-2, with TRBD1 identical over 8 bases. This CDR3 contains 15 residues. From germline, CDR1 is MNHNS and CDR2 SASEGT. Trimming cost V 3 bases and J 0 bases; bases outside gene matches: 3. CDR3 region: CASSEGTGANYGYTF. Written as DNA, the CDR3 is TGTGCCAGCAGTGAGGGGACAGGAGCTAACTATGGCTACACCTTC.

This chain connects TRBV7-6 to TRBJ2-1, with TRBD2 matching over 16 bases. The CDR3 extends over 19 amino acids. Germline lookup yields CDR1 SGHVS and CDR2 FNYEAQ. Trimming cost V 5 bases and J 4 bases; bases outside gene matches: 11. CDR3 nucleotides: TGTGCCAGCAGCATCACCGGGACTAGCGGGGGGGCGATGTACAATGAGCAGTTCTTC. Its translation is CASSITGTSGGAMYNEQFF.